Listed here are 23 T cell receptor beta chains from one sample, sequenced in a study of Graves' ophthalmopathy and Graves' hyperthyroidism. The sequenced template was RNA, covering the TCR beta CDR3 region. Investigators did first-round RT-PCR with HTBI primers, then second-round multiplex PCR. TCRdb itself ran the multiplex PCR reads through MiXCR, one entry per CDR3 protein. The table has some 360,000 distinct CDR3 sequences, 17% seen once. Sequencing used peripheral blood. These receptors originate from an adult woman with stable Graves' hyperthyroidism.

This clonotype has more than one count but fewer than ten. The rearrangement links TRBV29-1 to TRBJ2-7; 7 nucleotides line up with TRBD1. This CDR3 region has 13 residues. Germline V lookup: CDR1 SQVTM, CDR2 ANQGSEA. V was pared by 7 bases and J by 2 bases, with 8 bases of the junction left unmatched. The CDR3, as DNA: TGCAGCGCCTCCACAGGGGACACCTACGAGCAGTACTTC. Its translation is CSASTGDTYEQYF.

The chain recombines TRBV7-6 with TRBJ2-5; 8 bases are shared with TRBD1. J gave up 5 bases and V 3 bases, and 5 bases lay outside the gene matches. Per germline, CDR1 SGHVS and CDR2 FNYEAQ. There are 14 residues in the CDR3. The CDR3 protein is CASSFLQGGETQYF. CDR3 DNA: TGTGCCAGCAGCTTCCTACAGGGGGGCGAGACCCAGTACTTC.

This clonotype was recorded many times. This chain's CDR3 is CASSQTGQTEAFF. The CDR3 nucleotides are TGCGCCAGCAGCCAAACAGGGCAAACTGAAGCTTTCTTT. The J gene is TRBJ1-1, the V gene TRBV4-1, with D perhaps matching TRBD1 (6 bases). CDR1 is MGHRA, CDR2 YSYEKL, per germline. CDR3 length equals 13 residues. Trimming took 2 bases from V and 5 from J, leaving 9 bases between them.

The sample holds one count of this clonotype. V and J are TRBV13 and TRBJ1-2; TRBD1 matches at 7 bases. The CDR3 has 13 amino acids. Germline V gene sequence: CDR1 PRHDT, CDR2 FYEKMQ (reference sequence). V was clipped by 5 bases and J by 8 bases; unmatched bases: 8. The DNA for the CDR3 is TGTGCCAGCAGCAATAACAGGGGTAGCGGCTACACCTTC. Translating gives CASSNNRGSGYTF.

This chain links TRBV10-3 with TRBJ2-2; possibly TRBD2 for D (6 bases). Between the trimmed V and J ends, which lost 9 bases and 5 bases, there was a span of 22 bases. This CDR3 contains 16 residues. CDR1 and CDR2 from the germline V gene are ENHRY and SYGVKD. CDR3 sequence: CAILGGARIWTGELFF. The CDR3 DNA follows: TGTGCCATACTTGGAGGGGCAAGGATCTGGACCGGGGAGCTGTTTTTT.

The chain has TRBV6-1 and TRBJ1-6; D not resolved. Germline V CDR1 and CDR2: MNHNS, SASEGT. V lost 8 bases and J lost 9, with 14 bases in between. The CDR3 runs 13 residues. This chain's CDR3 is CASLEVLASPLHF. CDR3 in DNA: TGTGCCAGCCTGGAGGTTTTAGCTTCACCCCTCCACTTT.

At least ten counts were recorded for this clonotype. The chain carries TRBV28 and TRBJ1-3, with TRBD1 matching 9 bases. Germline V gene sequence: CDR1 MDHEN, CDR2 SYDVKM. This CDR3 region has 15 residues. Trimming took 8 bases from V and 7 from J; bases not matched to a gene: 12. The CDR3 nucleotides are TGTGCCAGCGCCCCACCGGACAGGGGAATCAACACCATATATTTT. Its translation: CASAPPDRGINTIYF.

The chain uses TRBV7-2 and TRBJ2-7; no clear D. Between the trimmed V and J ends, which lost 4 bases and 1 base, there was a span of 8 bases. The CDR3 spans 13 residues. Germline loops: CDR1 SGHTA, CDR2 FQGNSA. The CDR3 loop reads CASSSFLSYEQYF. As DNA, the CDR3 is TGTGCCAGCAGCTCCTTTCTATCCTACGAGCAGTACTTC.

There are a few counts of this clonotype. Written as DNA, the CDR3 is TGTGCCAGCAGCGTAGTCGCGACTCACAATTCCCTCGGGGAGCTGTTTTTT. Protein sequence: CASSVVATHNSLGELFF. The chain joins TRBV9 to TRBJ2-2, with no clear D. Trimming took 0 bases from V and 7 from J, leaving 19 bases between them. The CDR3 is 17 amino acids. The germline gives CDR1 SGDLS, CDR2 YYNGEE.

This clonotype occurred many times. V is TRBV20-1 and J is TRBJ1-1; no clear D. The CDR3 length is 14 residues. V lost 5 bases and J 3 bases, leaving 16 bases between the germline ends. CDR1 is DFQATT and CDR2 is SNEGSKA in the germline V gene (reference sequence). CDR3 bases: TGCAGTGCTGGTCGGATTGGAACGGACACTGAAGCTTTCTTT. It encodes CSAGRIGTDTEAFF.

This chain links TRBV13 with TRBJ2-5; 8 bases map to TRBD2. There are 17 residues in the CDR3. J was trimmed by 0 bases and V by 3 bases; bases with no gene match: 9. Germline V gives CDR1 PRHDT, CDR2 FYEKMQ (reference sequence). CDR3 sequence: CASSLAPGLEDQETQYF. The CDR3 nucleotides are TGTGCCAGCAGCTTGGCGCCGGGACTAGAGGACCAAGAGACCCAGTACTTC.

This clonotype came up many times. V usage is TRBV2 and J usage is TRBJ2-7; weak D call: TRBD1 (5 bases). The germline V gene encodes CDR1 SNHLY and CDR2 FYNNEI. This CDR3 has 12 amino acids. V was cut by 7 bases and J by 3 bases, with 10 bases left in between. The CDR3 sequence: CASKGPLYEQYF. CDR3 nucleotide sequence: TGTGCCAGCAAGGGGCCACTCTACGAGCAGTACTTC.

Only a few counts were recorded for this clonotype. One end of the junction fails to match germline, which may point to a read error. The chain uses TRBV11-1 and TRBJ2-4; tentative D call: TRBD1 (5 bases). CDR1 is SGHAT, CDR2 FQDESV, per germline (reference sequence). The CDR3 consists of 13 residues. Here the CDR3 reads CASSRDSSNIKYF. CDR3 nucleotide sequence: TGTGCCAGCAGCCGAGACAGTTCAAACATTAAGTACTTC.

This clonotype was counted ten times or more. CDR3 DNA: TGCAGCGTTGGACGTGGGACTAGCGGGCTTGGCGAGCAGTACTTC. Translating it yields CSVGRGTSGLGEQYF. The chain is built from TRBV29-1 and TRBJ2-7; 12 nucleotides align to TRBD2. Germline CDR1 is SQVTM and CDR2 is ANQGSEA. The CDR3 consists of 15 residues. J lost 6 bases, V lost 4 bases, and 10 bases had no gene match.

The table lists this clonotype with many counts. This rearrangement joins TRBV4-1 to TRBJ1-2; D call uncertain. CDR1 is MGHRA, CDR2 YSYEKL, per germline. V lost 0 bases, J lost 2 bases, and 10 bases lay in between. This CDR3 is 15 amino acids long. The CDR3 protein is CASSQDSSVNYGYTF. The CDR3 DNA sequence: TGCGCCAGCAGCCAAGATTCGTCGGTCAACTATGGCTACACCTTC.

This clonotype was recorded at least ten times. DNA of the CDR3: TGTGCCAGCAGACTACAGGGGGCAATCGAGCAGTACTTC. This gives the protein CASRLQGAIEQYF. The chain recombines TRBV28 with TRBJ2-7, with 9 bases matching TRBD1. The germline V gene encodes CDR1 MDHEN and CDR2 SYDVKM. The CDR3 runs to 13 residues. The V gene end was trimmed by 6 bases and the J gene end by 6 bases; junction bases not matched to a gene: 6.

This clonotype was counted ten times or more. This chain joins TRBV4-2 and TRBJ1-1; D might be TRBD1 (6 bases). Trimming left V 4 bases short and J 0 bases short, with 18 bases between. Germline-derived CDR1 and CDR2 are LGHNA and YNFKEQ. The CDR3 contains 17 residues. The CDR3 sequence: CASSRPAGGGVNTEAFF. In DNA, the CDR3 is TGTGCCAGCAGCCGCCCAGCGGGAGGGGGAGTGAACACTGAAGCTTTCTTT.

This clonotype was observed a single time. The chain is built from TRBV28 and TRBJ2-5, with a weak D call TRBD1 (5 bases). Per germline, CDR1 MDHEN and CDR2 SYDVKM. This CDR3 is built from 14 residues. With 5 bases removed from V and 7 bases from J, the gap between germline ends came to 17 bases. This CDR3 is CASSDRGHEGTQYF. CDR3 nucleotide sequence: TGTGCCAGCAGTGATAGGGGCCACGAAGGGACCCAGTACTTC. The full variable domain, with the rest looked up from reference TRBV28 and TRBJ2-5, is DVKVTQSSRYLVKRTGEKVFLECVQDMDHENMFWYRQDPGLGLRLIYFSYDVKMKEKGDIPEGYSVSREKKERFSLILESASTNQTSMYLCASSDRGHEGTQYFGPGTRLLVL.

V gene TRBV20-1 combines with J gene TRBJ1-5, with 8 bases aligning to TRBD1. The CDR3 length is 16 residues. After removal of 3 bases from V and 1 base from J, the junction contained 8 bases not matched to a gene. CDR1 and CDR2 from the germline V gene are DFQATT and SNEGSKA (reference sequence). CDR3 sequence: CSASPGGRGSNQPQHF. The CDR3 DNA reads TGCAGTGCTAGCCCAGGGGGCCGCGGGAGCAATCAGCCCCAGCATTTT.

This clonotype has a handful of counts. The V and J genes are TRBV30 and TRBJ1-1, with D possibly being TRBD1 (6 bases). The CDR3 is 15 residues long. The germline CDR1 and CDR2 sequences are GTSNPN and SVGIG (reference sequence). The V and J ends lost 2 bases and 3 bases respectively, with 16 bases between them. CDR3 in amino acids: CAWSLGVGGHTEAFF. CDR3 bases: TGTGCCTGGAGTTTGGGCGTGGGGGGGCACACTGAAGCTTTCTTT.

This clonotype showed up many times. The chain combines TRBV12-3 or TRBV12-4 with TRBJ1-5; unclear D gene. Trimming left V 0 bases short and J 0 bases short, with 6 bases between. The CDR3 has 15 amino acids. The CDR3 loop is CASSLAGYSNQPQHF. The CDR3 DNA follows: TGTGCCAGCAGTTTAGCCGGGTATAGCAATCAGCCCCAGCATTTT.

This clonotype was seen at least ten times. The rearrangement uses TRBV28 and TRBJ1-6; 8 bases match TRBD1. CDR1 MDHEN and CDR2 SYDVKM come from the germline V gene. This CDR3 is built from 13 residues. V shed 8 bases, J shed 8 bases, and the junction held 5 bases outside the gene matches. CDR3 nucleotide sequence: TGTGCCAGCGGGACAGGTTTCGATTCACCCCTCCACTTT. Protein sequence: CASGTGFDSPLHF.

This clonotype occurred many times. This chain uses TRBV12-3 or TRBV12-4 with TRBJ2-2; unclear D gene. The V and J ends lost 3 bases and 4 bases respectively, with 12 bases between them. CDR3 length: 15 residues. The CDR3 region is CASSFAALGTGELFF. CDR3 sequence (DNA): TGTGCCAGCAGTTTTGCGGCGCTTGGCACCGGGGAGCTGTTTTTT.